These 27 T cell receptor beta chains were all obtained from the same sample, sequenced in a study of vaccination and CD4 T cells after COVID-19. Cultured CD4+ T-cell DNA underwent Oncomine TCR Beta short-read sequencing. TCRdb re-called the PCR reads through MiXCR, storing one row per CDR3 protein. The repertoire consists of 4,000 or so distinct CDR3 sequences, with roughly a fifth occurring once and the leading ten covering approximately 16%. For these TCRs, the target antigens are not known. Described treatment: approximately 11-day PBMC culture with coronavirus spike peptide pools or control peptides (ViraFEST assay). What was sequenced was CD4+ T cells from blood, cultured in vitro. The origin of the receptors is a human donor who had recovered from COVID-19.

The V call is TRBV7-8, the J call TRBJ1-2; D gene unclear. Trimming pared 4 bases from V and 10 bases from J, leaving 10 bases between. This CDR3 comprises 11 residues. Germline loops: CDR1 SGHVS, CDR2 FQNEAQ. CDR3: CASSSTSVYTF. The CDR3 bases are TGTGCCAGCAGCTCGACATCTGTCTACACCTTC.

CDR3 coding DNA: TGTGCCAGCAGTTCCGGACAGGGGGCCGGGAGTCAGCCCCAGCATTTT. It specifies CASSSGQGAGSQPQHF. The chain uses TRBV28 and TRBJ1-5, with 11 bases lining up with TRBD1. Losses at the gene ends were 4 bases for V and 6 bases for J; bases not matched to a gene: 8. The germline V gene encodes CDR1 MDHEN and CDR2 SYDVKM. The CDR3 spans 16 residues.

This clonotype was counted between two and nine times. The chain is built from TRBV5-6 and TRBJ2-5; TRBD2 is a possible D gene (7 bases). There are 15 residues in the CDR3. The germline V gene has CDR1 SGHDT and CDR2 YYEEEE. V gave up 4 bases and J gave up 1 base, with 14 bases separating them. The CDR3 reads CASSPWGGAQETQYF. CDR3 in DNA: TGTGCCAGCAGCCCGTGGGGGGGGGCCCAAGAGACCCAGTACTTC. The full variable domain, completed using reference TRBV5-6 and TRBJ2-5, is DAGVTQSPTHLIKTRGQQVTLRCSPKSGHDTVSWYQQALGQGPQFIFQYYEEEERQRGNFPDRFSGHQFPNYSSELNVNALLLGDSALYLCASSPWGGAQETQYFGPGTRLLVL.

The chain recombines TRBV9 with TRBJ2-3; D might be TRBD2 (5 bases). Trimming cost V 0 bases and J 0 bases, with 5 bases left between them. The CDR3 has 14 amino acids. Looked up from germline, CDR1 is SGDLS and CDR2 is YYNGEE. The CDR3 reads CASSVAGSTDTQYF. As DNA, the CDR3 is TGTGCCAGCAGCGTAGCGGGGAGCACAGATACGCAGTATTTT.

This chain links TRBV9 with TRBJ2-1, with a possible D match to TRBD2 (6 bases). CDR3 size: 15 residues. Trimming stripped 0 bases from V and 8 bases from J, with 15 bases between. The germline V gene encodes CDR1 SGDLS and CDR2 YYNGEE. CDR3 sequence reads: CASSVDAGSVDEQFF. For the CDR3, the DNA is TGTGCCAGCAGCGTAGACGCGGGGTCGGTCGATGAGCAGTTCTTC.

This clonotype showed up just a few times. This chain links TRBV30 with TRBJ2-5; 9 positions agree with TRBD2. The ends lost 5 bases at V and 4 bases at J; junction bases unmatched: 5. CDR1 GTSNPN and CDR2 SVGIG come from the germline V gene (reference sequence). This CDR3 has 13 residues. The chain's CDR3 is CAWAGGGAETQYF. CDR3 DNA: TGTGCCTGGGCTGGCGGGGGGGCAGAGACCCAGTACTTC. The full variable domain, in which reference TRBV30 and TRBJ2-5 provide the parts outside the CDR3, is SQTIHQWPATLVQPVGSPLSLECTVEGTSNPNLYWYRQAAGRGLQLLFYSVGIGQISSEVPQNLSASRPQDRQFILSSKKLLLSDSGFYLCAWAGGGAETQYFGPGTRLLVL.

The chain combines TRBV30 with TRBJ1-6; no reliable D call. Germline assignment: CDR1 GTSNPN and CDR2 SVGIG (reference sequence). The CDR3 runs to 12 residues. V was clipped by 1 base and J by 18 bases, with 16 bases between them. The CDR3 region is CAWSASPGIAHF. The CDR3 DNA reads TGTGCCTGGAGTGCATCACCGGGGATCGCCCACTTT.

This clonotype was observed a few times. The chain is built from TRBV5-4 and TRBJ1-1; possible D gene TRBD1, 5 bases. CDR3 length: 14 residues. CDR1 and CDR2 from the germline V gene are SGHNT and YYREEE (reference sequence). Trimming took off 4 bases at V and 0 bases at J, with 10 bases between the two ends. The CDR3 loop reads CASSERGMNTEAFF. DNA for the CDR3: TGTGCCAGCAGCGAGAGGGGTATGAACACTGAAGCTTTCTTT.

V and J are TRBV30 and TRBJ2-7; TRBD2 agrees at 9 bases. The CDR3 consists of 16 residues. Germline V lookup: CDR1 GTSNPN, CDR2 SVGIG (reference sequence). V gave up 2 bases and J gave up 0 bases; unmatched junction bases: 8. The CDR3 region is CAWSRTRLAASYEQYF. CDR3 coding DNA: TGTGCCTGGAGTAGAACCCGACTAGCGGCCTCCTACGAGCAGTACTTC.

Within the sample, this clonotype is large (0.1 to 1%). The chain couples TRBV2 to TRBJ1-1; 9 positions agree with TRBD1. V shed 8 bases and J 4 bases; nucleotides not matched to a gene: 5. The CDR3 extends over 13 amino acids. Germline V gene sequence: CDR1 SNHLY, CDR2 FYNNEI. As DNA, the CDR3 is TGTGCCAGCGGGAAGACAGGGGGCACTGAAGCTTTCTTT. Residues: CASGKTGGTEAFF.

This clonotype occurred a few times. CDR3 sequence reads: CATSRVVRTQGGNEKLFF. CDR3 in DNA: TGTGCCACCAGCAGAGTGGTCCGGACACAGGGTGGGAATGAAAAACTGTTTTTT. The chain couples TRBV15 to TRBJ1-4; TRBD1 might be the D (6 bases). This CDR3 has 18 amino acids. Germline V gene lookup returns CDR1 LNHNV and CDR2 YYDKDF (reference sequence). V was cut by 1 base and J by 5 bases, with 20 bases left in between. The variable domain in full, with the rest retrieved from reference TRBV15 and TRBJ1-4, is DAMVIQNPRYQVTQFGKPVTLSCSQTLNHNVMYWYQQKSSQAPKLLFHYYDKDFNNEADTPDNFQSRRPNTSFCFLDIRSPGLGDTAMYLCATSRVVRTQGGNEKLFFGSGTQLSVL.

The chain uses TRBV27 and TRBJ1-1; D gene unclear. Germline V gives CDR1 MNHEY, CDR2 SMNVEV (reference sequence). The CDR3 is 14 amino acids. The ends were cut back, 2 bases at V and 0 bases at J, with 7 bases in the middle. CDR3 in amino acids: CASSLRDMNTEAFF. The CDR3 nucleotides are TGTGCCAGCAGTTTAAGGGATATGAACACTGAAGCTTTCTTT.

As DNA, the CDR3 is TGTGCTAGTGGTTTGGAGGGGTTGGGAACTGAAGCTTTCTTT. Amino acid sequence: CASGLEGLGTEAFF. The chain is built from TRBV12-5 and TRBJ1-1; perhaps TRBD1 as D (5 bases). The CDR3 length is 14 residues. Between the trimmed V and J ends, which lost 1 base and 5 bases, there was a span of 11 bases. Germline V gene data show CDR1 as LGHNT and CDR2 as FRNRAP. Drawing the rest from reference TRBV12-5 and TRBJ1-1, the complete variable domain is DARVTQTPRHKVTEMGQEVTMRCQPILGHNTVFWYRQTMMQGLELLAYFRNRAPLDDSGMPKDRFSAEMPDATLATLKIQPSEPRDSAVYFCASGLEGLGTEAFFGQGTRLTVV.

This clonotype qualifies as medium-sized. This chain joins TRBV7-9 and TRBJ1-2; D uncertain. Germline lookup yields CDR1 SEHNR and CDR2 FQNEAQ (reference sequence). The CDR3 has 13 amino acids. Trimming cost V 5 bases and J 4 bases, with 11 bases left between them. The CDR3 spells CASSQNGVYGYTF. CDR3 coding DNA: TGTGCCAGCAGCCAAAACGGGGTCTATGGCTACACCTTC.

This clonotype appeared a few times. Here the CDR3 reads CASSDRTGGNEQFF. In nucleotides, the CDR3 is TGTGCCAGCAGTGATCGGACAGGGGGCAATGAGCAGTTCTTC. This chain joins TRBV2 and TRBJ2-1, with TRBD1 matching 10 bases. The V gene end was trimmed by 3 bases and the J gene end by 6 bases; junction bases not matched to a gene: 2. Germline V gene data show CDR1 as SNHLY and CDR2 as FYNNEI. This CDR3 comprises 14 residues.

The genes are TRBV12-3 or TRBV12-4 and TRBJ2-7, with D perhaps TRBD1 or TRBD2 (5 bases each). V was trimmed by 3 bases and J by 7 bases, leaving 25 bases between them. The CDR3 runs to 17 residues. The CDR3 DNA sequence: TGTGCCAGCAGTTTGGGAATAGGGGACCGAGCTACGAGGGAGCAGTACTTC. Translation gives CASSLGIGDRATREQYF.

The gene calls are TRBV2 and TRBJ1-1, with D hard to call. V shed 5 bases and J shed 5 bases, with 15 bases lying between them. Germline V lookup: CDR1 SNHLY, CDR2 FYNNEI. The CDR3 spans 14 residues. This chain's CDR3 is CASSSNFLTTEAFF. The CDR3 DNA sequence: TGTGCCAGCAGTAGTAATTTCCTAACAACTGAAGCTTTCTTT. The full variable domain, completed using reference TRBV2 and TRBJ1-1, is EPEVTQTPSHQVTQMGQEVILRCVPISNHLYFYWYRQILGQKVEFLVSFYNNEISEKSEIFDDQFSVERPDGSNFTLKIRSTKLEDSAMYFCASSSNFLTTEAFFGQGTRLTVV.

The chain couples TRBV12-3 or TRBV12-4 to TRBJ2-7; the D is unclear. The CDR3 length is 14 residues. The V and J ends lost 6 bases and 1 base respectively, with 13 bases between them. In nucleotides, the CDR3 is TGTGCCAGCAGCTCCCCCTATCGATCCTACGAGCAGTACTTC. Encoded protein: CASSSPYRSYEQYF.

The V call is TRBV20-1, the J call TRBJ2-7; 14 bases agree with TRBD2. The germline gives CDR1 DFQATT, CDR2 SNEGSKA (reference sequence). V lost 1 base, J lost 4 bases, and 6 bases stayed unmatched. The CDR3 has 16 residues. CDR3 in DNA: TGCAGTGCTAGAGGTGGACTAGCGGGGGGTAATTACGAGCAGTACTTC. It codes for CSARGGLAGGNYEQYF.

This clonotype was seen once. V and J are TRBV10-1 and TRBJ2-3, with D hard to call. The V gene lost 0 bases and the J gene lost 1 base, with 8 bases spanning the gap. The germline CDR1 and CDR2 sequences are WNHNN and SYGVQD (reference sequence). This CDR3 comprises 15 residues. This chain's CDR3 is CASSESLGGTDTQYF. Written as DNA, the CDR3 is TGCGCCAGCAGTGAGTCTCTAGGAGGCACAGATACGCAGTATTTT.

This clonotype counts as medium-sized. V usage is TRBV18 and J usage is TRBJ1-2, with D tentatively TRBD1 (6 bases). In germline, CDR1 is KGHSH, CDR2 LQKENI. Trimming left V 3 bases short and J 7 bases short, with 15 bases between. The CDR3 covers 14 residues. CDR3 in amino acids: CASSPDSRRGGYTF. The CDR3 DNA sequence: TGTGCCAGCTCACCGGACAGCCGGCGGGGTGGCTACACCTTC.

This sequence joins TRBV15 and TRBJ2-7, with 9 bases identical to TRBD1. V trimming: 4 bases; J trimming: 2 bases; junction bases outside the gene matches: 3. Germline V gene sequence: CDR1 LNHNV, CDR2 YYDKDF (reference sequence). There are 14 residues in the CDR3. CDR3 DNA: TGTGCCACCAGCAAGGACAGGGGCCCCTACGAGCAGTACTTC. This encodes CATSKDRGPYEQYF.

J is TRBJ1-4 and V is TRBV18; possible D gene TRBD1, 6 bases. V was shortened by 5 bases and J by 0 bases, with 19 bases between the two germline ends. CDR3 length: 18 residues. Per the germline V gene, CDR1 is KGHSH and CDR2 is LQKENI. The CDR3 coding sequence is TGTGCCAGCTCATTCTCCAGGGGCGACCTTGCAACTAATGAAAAACTGTTTTTT. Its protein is CASSFSRGDLATNEKLFF.

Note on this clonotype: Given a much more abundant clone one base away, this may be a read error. The CDR3 bases are TGCGCCAGCAGGGATTGGGCAGACGACTATGGCTACACCTTC. Protein product: CASRDWADDYGYTF. This chain links TRBV10-2 with TRBJ1-2; D unresolved. Trimming removed 6 bases from V and 3 bases from J, with 14 bases in between. This CDR3 region has 14 residues. CDR1 and CDR2 (germline): WSHSY, SAAADI.

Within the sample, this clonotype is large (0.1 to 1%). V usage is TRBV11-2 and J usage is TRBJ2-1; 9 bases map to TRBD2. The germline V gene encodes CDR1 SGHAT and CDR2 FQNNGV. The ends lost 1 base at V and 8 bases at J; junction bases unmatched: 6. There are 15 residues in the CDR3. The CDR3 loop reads CASSLGAGGRHEQFF. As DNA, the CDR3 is TGTGCCAGCAGCTTAGGGGCGGGGGGGCGGCATGAGCAGTTCTTC.

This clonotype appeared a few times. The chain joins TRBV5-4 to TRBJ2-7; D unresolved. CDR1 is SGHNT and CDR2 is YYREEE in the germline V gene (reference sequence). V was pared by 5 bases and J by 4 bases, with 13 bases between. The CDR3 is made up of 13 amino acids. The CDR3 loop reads CASREQDGYEQYF. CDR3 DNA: TGTGCCAGCAGAGAACAAGACGGTTACGAGCAGTACTTC.

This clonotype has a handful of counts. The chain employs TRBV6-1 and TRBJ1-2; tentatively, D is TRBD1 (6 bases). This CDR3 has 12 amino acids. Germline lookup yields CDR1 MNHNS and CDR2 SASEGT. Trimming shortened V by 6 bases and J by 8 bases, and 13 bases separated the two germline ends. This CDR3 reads CASRQGKEGYTF. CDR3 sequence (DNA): TGTGCCAGCAGACAGGGAAAAGAAGGCTACACCTTC.